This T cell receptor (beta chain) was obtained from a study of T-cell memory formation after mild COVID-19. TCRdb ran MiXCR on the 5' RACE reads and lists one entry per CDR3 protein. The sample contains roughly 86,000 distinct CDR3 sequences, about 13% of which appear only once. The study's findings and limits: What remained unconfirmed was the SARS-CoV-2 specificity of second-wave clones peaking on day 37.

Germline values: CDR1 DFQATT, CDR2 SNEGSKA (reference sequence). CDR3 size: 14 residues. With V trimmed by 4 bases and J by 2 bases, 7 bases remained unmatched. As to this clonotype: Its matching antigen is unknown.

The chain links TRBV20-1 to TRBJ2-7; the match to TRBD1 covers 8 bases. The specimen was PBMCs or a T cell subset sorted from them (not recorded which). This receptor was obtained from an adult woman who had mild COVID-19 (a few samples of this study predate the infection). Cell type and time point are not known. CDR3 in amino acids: CSATGRGPPYEQYF. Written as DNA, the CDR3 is TGCAGTGCTACTGGCAGGGGGCCACCCTACGAGCAGTACTTC.